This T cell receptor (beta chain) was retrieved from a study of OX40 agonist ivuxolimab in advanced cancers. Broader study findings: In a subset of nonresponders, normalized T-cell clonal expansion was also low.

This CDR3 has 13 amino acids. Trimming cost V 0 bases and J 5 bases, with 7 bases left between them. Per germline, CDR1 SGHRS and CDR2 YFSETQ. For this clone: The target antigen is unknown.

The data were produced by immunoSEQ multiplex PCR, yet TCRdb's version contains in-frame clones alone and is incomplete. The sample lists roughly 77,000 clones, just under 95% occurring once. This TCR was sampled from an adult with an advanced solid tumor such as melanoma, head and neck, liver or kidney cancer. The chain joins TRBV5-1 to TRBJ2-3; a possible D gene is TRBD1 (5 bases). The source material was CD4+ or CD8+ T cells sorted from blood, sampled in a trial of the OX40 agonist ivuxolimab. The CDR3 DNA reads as TGCGCCAGCAGCTTGGAAGGGGTAGATACGCAGTATTTT. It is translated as CASSLEGVDTQYF.